This note documents a single T cell receptor (beta chain) sequence. These data originate in a study of tumor T cells in aggressive B-cell lymphoma. CDR3 length equals 15 residues. The J segment lost 3 bases and the V segment lost 5 bases, leaving 10 bases of the junction unmatched. From germline, CDR1 is SEHNR and CDR2 FQNEAQ (reference sequence). TCRdb keeps only in-frame clones here, not all; method: immunoSEQ multiplex PCR. The table shows about 5,600 clones, with over 65% occurring only once. The specimen sequenced was tumor tissue. The gene calls are TRBV7-9 and TRBJ2-7; TRBD1 aligns across 7 bases. The receptor was isolated from an adult with diffuse large B cell lymphoma. This CDR3 is CASSRFDTGDYEQYF. CDR3 nucleotide sequence: TGTGCCAGCAGCCGTTTCGATACAGGGGACTACGAGCAGTACTTC.